One and the same sample provided the 6 T cell receptor beta chains below, sequenced in a study of technical replicates of blood from a handful of donors. Produced via immunoSEQ multiplex PCR; TCRdb's table is partial and in-frame only. Among some 60,000 clones, over 85% were seen once, and the ten largest hold roughly 5%. The sequencing sample was made of PBMCs. The receptors here all came from a human donor in good health. Some clones in this sample may be carry-over from other donors' samples.

The chain employs TRBV11-2 and TRBJ2-7, with 7 bases matching TRBD1. The V and J ends lost 5 bases and 6 bases, in that order; junction bases with no gene match: 13. This CDR3 has 15 amino acids. Germline loops: CDR1 SGHAT, CDR2 FQNNGV. The CDR3 protein is CASSPTGEEGAEQYF. In DNA, the CDR3 is TGTGCCAGCAGCCCAACGGGTGAAGAGGGGGCCGAGCAGTACTTC.

The gene calls are TRBV29-1 and TRBJ2-5; a weak D match, TRBD2 (7 bases). V shed 3 bases and J shed 1 base, with 9 bases lying between them. Looked up from germline, CDR1 is SQVTM and CDR2 is ANQGSEA. The CDR3 is 13 residues long. CDR3 sequence reads: CSVDRGAQETQYF. The CDR3 DNA sequence: TGCAGCGTTGACCGGGGGGCCCAAGAGACCCAGTACTTC.

The CDR3 region is CASSLPGDNEQFF. The CDR3 bases are TGTGCCAGCAGCTTACCCGGGGACAATGAGCAGTTCTTC. The rearrangement uses TRBV7-9 and TRBJ2-1, with a weak D call TRBD2 (5 bases). Trimming stripped 2 bases from V and 5 bases from J, with 7 bases between. This CDR3 has 13 residues. Looked up from germline, CDR1 is SEHNR and CDR2 is FQNEAQ (reference sequence).

This rearrangement joins TRBV30 to TRBJ1-3; D not certain. The V end lost 3 bases, the J end lost 0 bases, and 12 bases lay between the germline ends. The CDR3 runs to 15 residues. The germline V gene has CDR1 GTSNPN and CDR2 SVGIG (reference sequence). CDR3 nucleotide sequence: TGTGCCTGGAGCTATACAACAGTCTCTGGAAACACCATATATTTT. This gives the protein CAWSYTTVSGNTIYF.

The rearrangement links TRBV19 to TRBJ1-1; weak D call: TRBD1 (5 bases). Trimming took 5 bases from V and 0 from J, leaving 13 bases between them. The CDR3 contains 15 residues. Per the germline V gene, CDR1 is LNHDA and CDR2 is SQIVND (reference sequence). In nucleotides, the CDR3 is TGTGCCAGTAGTGTACAGGATACTTTGAACACTGAAGCTTTCTTT. Encoded protein: CASSVQDTLNTEAFF.

The rearrangement joins TRBV23-1 to TRBJ2-7, with 7 bases fitting TRBD1. TRBV23-1 is assigned to the ORF class and has an uncertain function. Germline trimming cut 4 bases from V and 6 bases from J; bases unmatched to any gene: 9. This CDR3 has 14 amino acids. As DNA, the CDR3 is TGCGCCAGCAGTCGTTCCTGGGACAGAGGCGAGCAGTACTTC. Amino acid sequence: CASSRSWDRGEQYF.